A selection of T cell receptor beta chains follows, all from one sample in a study of T cell changes during pregnancy in multiple sclerosis. Libraries were prepared by immunoSEQ multiplex PCR; TCRdb keeps only in-frame clonotypes and omits some of them. The sample has more than 90,000 clones; roughly nine tenths are singletons. The sequences come from peripheral blood, collected in the first trimester of pregnancy. Receptors originate from a female donor with multiple sclerosis, enrolled in a pregnancy study. Both conserved end residues are part of each CDR3. D genes are given only for firm matches. Only some rows state a clone size, as once, few, many or a class for expanded clones.

D,J,V,size,DNA,CDR3
TRBD1,TRBJ2-2,TRBV15,NA,TGTGCCACCAGCAGACCCACCCCGGGAAGACCAGGGGGCGGGGAGCTGTTTTTT,CATSRPTPGRPGGGELFF
TRBD2,TRBJ2-5,TRBV7-2,NA,TGTGCCAGCAGTACTAGCGGGCACCAAGAGACCCAGTACTTC,CASSTSGHQETQYF
NA,TRBJ1-1,TRBV5-4,NA,TGTGCCTGGACAGCCCATATGAACACTGAAGCTTTCTTT,CAWTAHMNTEAFF
NA,TRBJ2-7,TRBV27,NA,TGTGCCAGCAGTTTATCGGACCAGGGATCCTACGAGCAGTACTTC,CASSLSDQGSYEQYF
NA,TRBJ1-2,TRBV6-5,NA,TGTGCCAGCAGTTACTTTCCGGGGAGGGGAGGCTATGGCTACACCTTC,CASSYFPGRGGYGYTF
NA,TRBJ1-1,TRBV5-1,NA,TGCGCCAGCAGCCTAGGGGAACTGATGAACACTGAAGCTTTCTTT,CASSLGELMNTEAFF
TRBD2,TRBJ2-3,TRBV7-9,NA,TGTGCCAGCAAAGCTAGCGGGATGGATACGCAGTATTTT,CASKASGMDTQYF
NA,TRBJ1-5,TRBV13,NA,TGTGCCAGCAGCTTAGGAGGGGCCAACGGGTTTAGGAATCAGCCCCAGCATTTT,CASSLGGANGFRNQPQHF
TRBD1,TRBJ2-7,TRBV5-4,NA,TGTGCCAGTGCGGGACAGGGCTCCTACGAGCAGTACTTC,CASAGQGSYEQYF
NA,TRBJ2-3,TRBV7-2,once,TGTGCCAGCAGCTTAGGAGGACAAGATACGCAGTATTTT,CASSLGGQDTQYF
TRBD2,TRBJ2-7,TRBV7-2,NA,TGTGCCAGCAGCTTAGGGACTAGCGGGTGGTACGAGCAGTACTTC,CASSLGTSGWYEQYF
TRBD2,TRBJ2-7,TRBV5-1,NA,TGCGCCAGCAGCTTGGGAAAGATACTAGCGGGGGAGCAGTACTTC,CASSLGKILAGEQYF
TRBD1,TRBJ2-7,TRBV19,NA,TGTGCCACCCGGGACAGGGGGGCTAGCGGGAAATACGAGCAGTACTTC,CATRDRGASGKYEQYF
NA,TRBJ1-5,TRBV7-8,once,TGTGCCAGCAGCTTAGTGCAGGGTTACAATCAGCCCCAGCATTTT,CASSLVQGYNQPQHF
TRBD1,TRBJ1-1,TRBV29-1,once,TGCAGCGTTGAAGAGGCTCCGGGACAGTTCAACACTGAAGCTTTCTTT,CSVEEAPGQFNTEAFF
TRBD1,TRBJ2-7,TRBV27,NA,TGTGCCAGCAGTTTGACAGGGAGCTCCTACGAGCAGTACTTC,CASSLTGSSYEQYF
TRBD1,TRBJ1-1,TRBV25-1,NA,TGTGCCAGCACGGCGGGGACAGGGAAGGCTGAAGCTTTCTTT,CASTAGTGKAEAFF
NA,TRBJ1-2,TRBV9,NA,TGTGCCAGCAGCGTAGGGTGGGGGCCTAACTATGGCTACACCTTC,CASSVGWGPNYGYTF
TRBD1,TRBJ2-7,TRBV2,NA,TGTGCCAGCAGTTCACAGGGGAATGCCTACGAGCAGTACTTC,CASSSQGNAYEQYF
NA,TRBJ1-4,TRBV18,NA,TGTGCCAGCTCGTCCGATTTGGGGCAGATTGCAACTAATGAAAAACTGTTTTTT,CASSSDLGQIATNEKLFF
TRBD1,TRBJ1-2,TRBV19,NA,TGTGCCAGTAGTGATCGGGCAGGGGGACACTATGGCTACACCTTC,CASSDRAGGHYGYTF
NA,TRBJ2-3,TRBV4-1,once,TGCGCCAGCAGCCAAGATCCCAACACAGATACGCAGTATTTT,CASSQDPNTDTQYF
NA,TRBJ1-1,TRBV2,NA,TGTGCCAGCAGTGAAAGTGCCCTGAGGGTGGCTTTCTTT,CASSESALRVAFF
TRBD1,TRBJ2-3,TRBV10-3,NA,TGTGCCATCAGACCGGGACAGGGCGGAGATACGCAGTATTTT,CAIRPGQGGDTQYF
NA,TRBJ1-1,TRBV4-3,NA,TGCGCCAGCAGCCAAGGTAGCGCAAACACTGAAGCTTTCTTT,CASSQGSANTEAFF
TRBD1,TRBJ2-1,TRBV7-8,NA,TGTGCCAGCAGCTCGATGCCCGGGACAGCAAACAATGAGCAGTTCTTC,CASSSMPGTANNEQFF